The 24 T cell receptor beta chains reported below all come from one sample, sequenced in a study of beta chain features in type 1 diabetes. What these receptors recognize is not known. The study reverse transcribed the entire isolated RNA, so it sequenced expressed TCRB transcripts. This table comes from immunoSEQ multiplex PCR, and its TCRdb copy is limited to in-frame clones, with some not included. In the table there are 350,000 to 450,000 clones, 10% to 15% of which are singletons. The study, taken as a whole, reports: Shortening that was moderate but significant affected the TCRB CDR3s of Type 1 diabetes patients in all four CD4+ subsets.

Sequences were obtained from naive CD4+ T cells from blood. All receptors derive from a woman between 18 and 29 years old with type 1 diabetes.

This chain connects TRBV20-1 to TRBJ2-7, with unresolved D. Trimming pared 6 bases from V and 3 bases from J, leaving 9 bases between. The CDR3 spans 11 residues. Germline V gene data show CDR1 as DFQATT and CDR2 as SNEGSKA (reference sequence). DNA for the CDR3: TGCAGTGCCCCCAGGATCTACGAGCAGTACTTC. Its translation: CSAPRIYEQYF.

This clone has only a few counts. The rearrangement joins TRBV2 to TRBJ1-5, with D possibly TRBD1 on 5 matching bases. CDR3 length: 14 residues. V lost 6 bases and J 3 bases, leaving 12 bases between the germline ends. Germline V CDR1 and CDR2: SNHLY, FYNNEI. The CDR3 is CASRADRPNQPQHF. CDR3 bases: TGTGCCAGCAGAGCAGACAGACCCAATCAGCCCCAGCATTTT.

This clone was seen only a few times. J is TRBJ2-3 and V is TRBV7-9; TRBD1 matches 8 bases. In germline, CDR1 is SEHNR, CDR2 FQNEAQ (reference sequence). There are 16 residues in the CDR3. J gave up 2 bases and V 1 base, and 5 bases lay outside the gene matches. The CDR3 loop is CASSLDGTGSTDTQYF. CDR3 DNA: TGTGCCAGCAGCTTAGACGGGACAGGATCCACAGATACGCAGTATTTT.

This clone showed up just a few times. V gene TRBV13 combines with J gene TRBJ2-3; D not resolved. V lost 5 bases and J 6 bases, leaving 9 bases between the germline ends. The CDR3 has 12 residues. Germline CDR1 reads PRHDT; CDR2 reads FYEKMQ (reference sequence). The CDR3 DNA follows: TGTGCCAGCAGCCCCGACTGGGATACGCAGTATTTT. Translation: CASSPDWDTQYF.

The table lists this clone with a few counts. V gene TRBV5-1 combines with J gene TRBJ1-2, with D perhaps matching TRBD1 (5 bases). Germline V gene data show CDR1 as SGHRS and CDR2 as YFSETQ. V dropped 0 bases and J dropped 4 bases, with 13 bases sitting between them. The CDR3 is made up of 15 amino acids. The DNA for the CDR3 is TGCGCCAGCAGCTTGGAATTTCGACAGTTCTATGGCTACACCTTC. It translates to CASSLEFRQFYGYTF.

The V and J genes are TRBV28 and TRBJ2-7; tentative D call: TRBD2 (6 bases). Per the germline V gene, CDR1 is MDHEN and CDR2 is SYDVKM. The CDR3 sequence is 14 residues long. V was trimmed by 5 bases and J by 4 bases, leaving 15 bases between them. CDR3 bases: TGTGCCAGCAGTCCTGGAGGAGGGGAGTACGAGCAGTACTTC. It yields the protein CASSPGGGEYEQYF.

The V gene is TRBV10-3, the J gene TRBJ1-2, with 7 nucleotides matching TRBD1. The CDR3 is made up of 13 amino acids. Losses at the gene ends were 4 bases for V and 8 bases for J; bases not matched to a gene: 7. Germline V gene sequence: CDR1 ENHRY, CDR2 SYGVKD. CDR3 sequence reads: CAISGQGRGGYTF. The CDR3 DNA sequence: TGTGCCATCAGTGGACAGGGAAGGGGCGGCTACACCTTC.

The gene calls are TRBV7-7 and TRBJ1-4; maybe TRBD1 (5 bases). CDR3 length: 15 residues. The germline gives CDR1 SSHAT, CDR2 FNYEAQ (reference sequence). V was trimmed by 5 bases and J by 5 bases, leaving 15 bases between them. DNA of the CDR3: TGTGCCAGCAGCCCAGGGCTACCGATGAATGAAAAACTGTTTTTT. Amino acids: CASSPGLPMNEKLFF.

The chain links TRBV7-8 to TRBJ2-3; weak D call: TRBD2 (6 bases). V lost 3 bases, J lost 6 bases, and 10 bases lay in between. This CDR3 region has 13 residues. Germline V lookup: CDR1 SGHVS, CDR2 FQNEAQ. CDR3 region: CASSFVSGDTQYF. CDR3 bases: TGTGCCAGCAGCTTCGTGAGCGGGGATACGCAGTATTTT.

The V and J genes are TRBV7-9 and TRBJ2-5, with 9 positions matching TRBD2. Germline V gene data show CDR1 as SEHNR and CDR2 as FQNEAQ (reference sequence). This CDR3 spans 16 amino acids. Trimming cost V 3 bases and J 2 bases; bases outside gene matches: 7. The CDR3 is CASSFFGAGGQETQYF. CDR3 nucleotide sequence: TGTGCCAGCAGCTTTTTCGGAGCGGGAGGTCAAGAGACCCAGTACTTC.

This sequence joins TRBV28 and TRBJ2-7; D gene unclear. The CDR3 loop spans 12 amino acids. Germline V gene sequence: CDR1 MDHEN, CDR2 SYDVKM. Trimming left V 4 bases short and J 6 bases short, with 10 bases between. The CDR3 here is CASSSTVREQYF. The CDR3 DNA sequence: TGTGCCAGCAGTTCTACAGTGCGCGAGCAGTACTTC. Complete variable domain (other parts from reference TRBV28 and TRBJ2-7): DVKVTQSSRYLVKRTGEKVFLECVQDMDHENMFWYRQDPGLGLRLIYFSYDVKMKEKGDIPEGYSVSREKKERFSLILESASTNQTSMYLCASSSTVREQYFGPGTRLTVT.

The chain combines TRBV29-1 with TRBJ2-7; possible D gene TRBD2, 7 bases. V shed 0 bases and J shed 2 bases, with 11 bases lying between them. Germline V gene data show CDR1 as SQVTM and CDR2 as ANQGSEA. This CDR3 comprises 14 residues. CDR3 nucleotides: TGCAGCGTTGAAGAAAAGGGGGGGCCCTACGAGCAGTACTTC. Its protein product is CSVEEKGGPYEQYF.

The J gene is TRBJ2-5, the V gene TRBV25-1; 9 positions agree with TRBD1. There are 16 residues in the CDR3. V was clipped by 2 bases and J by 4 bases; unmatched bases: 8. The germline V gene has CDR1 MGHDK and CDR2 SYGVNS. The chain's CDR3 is CASSELDRGGRETQYF. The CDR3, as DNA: TGTGCCAGCAGTGAACTGGACAGGGGAGGTCGAGAGACCCAGTACTTC.

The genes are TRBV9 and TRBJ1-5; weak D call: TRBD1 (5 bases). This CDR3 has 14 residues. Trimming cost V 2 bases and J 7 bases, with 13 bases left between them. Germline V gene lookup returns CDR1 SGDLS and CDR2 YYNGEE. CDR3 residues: CASSVGVQGQPQHF. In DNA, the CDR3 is TGTGCCAGCAGCGTCGGAGTCCAGGGACAGCCCCAGCATTTT.

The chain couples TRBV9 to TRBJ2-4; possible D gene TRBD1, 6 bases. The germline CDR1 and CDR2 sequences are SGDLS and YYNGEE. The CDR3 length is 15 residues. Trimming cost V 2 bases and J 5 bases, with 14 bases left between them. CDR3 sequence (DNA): TGTGCCAGCAGCGTCACCCCAGAGGGGGAAAACATTCAGTACTTC. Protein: CASSVTPEGENIQYF.

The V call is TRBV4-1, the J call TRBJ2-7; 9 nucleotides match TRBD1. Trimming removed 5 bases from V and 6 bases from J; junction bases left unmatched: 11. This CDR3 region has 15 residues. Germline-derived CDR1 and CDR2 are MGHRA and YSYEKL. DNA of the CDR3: TGCGCCAGCAGCTTAACAGGGGGCCACATGTCCGAGCAGTACTTC. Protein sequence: CASSLTGGHMSEQYF.

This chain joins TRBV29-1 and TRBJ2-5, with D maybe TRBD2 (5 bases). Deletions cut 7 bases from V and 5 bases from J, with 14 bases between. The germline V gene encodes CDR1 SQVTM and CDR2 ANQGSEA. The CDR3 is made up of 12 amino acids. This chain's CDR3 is CSGERDFETQYF. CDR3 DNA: TGCAGCGGGGAACGGGATTTCGAGACCCAGTACTTC. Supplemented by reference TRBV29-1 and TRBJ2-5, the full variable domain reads SAVISQKPSRDICQRGTSLTIQCQVDSQVTMMFWYRQQPGQSLTLIATANQGSEATYESGFVIDKFPISRPNLTFSTLTVSNMSPEDSSIYLCSGERDFETQYFGPGTRLLVL.

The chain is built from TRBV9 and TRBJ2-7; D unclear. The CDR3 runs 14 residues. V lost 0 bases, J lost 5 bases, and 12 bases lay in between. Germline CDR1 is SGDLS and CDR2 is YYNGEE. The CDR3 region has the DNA TGTGCCAGCAGCGTAGGTTTGAGTAGTAACGAGCAGTACTTC. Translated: CASSVGLSSNEQYF.

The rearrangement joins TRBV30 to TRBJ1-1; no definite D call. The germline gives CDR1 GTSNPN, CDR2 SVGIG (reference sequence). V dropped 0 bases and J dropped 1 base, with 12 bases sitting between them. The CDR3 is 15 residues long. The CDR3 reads CAWSVRPAGNTEAFF. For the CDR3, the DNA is TGTGCCTGGAGTGTACGACCAGCAGGGAACACTGAAGCTTTCTTT.

CDR3 sequence: CASSDLDRGESPLHF. The CDR3 DNA sequence: TGTGCCAGCAGTGATTTGGACAGGGGTGAGTCACCCCTCCACTTT. This chain uses TRBV25-1 with TRBJ1-6; TRBD1 matches at 9 bases. J lost 10 bases, V lost 3 bases, and 7 bases had no gene match. This CDR3 contains 15 residues. From germline, CDR1 is MGHDK and CDR2 SYGVNS.

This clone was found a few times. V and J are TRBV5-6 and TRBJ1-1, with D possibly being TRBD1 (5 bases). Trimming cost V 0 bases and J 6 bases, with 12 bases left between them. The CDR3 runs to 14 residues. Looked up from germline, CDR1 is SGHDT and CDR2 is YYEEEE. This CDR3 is CASSLGIWGPEAFF. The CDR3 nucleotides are TGTGCCAGCAGCTTGGGTATCTGGGGCCCTGAAGCTTTCTTT.

The CDR3 DNA follows: TGTGCCACTTCAGGTTCGGCTGAAGCTTTCTTT. Translated, it gives CATSGSAEAFF. This rearrangement joins TRBV10-3 to TRBJ1-1; D is unresolved. The CDR3 runs to 11 residues. V lost 10 bases and J 6 bases, leaving 12 bases between the germline ends. The germline V gene has CDR1 ENHRY and CDR2 SYGVKD.

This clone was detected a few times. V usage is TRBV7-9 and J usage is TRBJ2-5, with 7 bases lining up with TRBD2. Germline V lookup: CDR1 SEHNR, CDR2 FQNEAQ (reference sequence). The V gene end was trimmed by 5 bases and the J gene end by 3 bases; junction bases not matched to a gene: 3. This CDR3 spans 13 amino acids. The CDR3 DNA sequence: TGTGCCAGCAGCCGAGGACTAGAAGAGACCCAGTACTTC. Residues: CASSRGLEETQYF. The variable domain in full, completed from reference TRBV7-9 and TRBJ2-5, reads DTGVSQNPRHKITKRGQNVTFRCDPISEHNRLYWYRQTLGQGPEFLTYFQNEAQLEKSRLLSDRFSAERPKGSFSTLEIQRTEQGDSAMYLCASSRGLEETQYFGPGTRLLVL.

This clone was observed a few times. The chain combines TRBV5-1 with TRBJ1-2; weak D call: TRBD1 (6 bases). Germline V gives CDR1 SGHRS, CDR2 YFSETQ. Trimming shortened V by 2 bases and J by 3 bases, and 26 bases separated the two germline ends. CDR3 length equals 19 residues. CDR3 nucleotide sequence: TGCGCCAGCAGCTTAGGACAGCCAACCGCTCGGGCGACACACTATGGCTACACCTTC. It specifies CASSLGQPTARATHYGYTF.